This is a list of T cell receptor beta chains from one sample in a study of T cell repertoires in cytomegalovirus infection. MiXCR was run by TCRdb on the reads, yielding one entry per CDR3 protein. The data show under 850,000 distinct CDR3 sequences, 35% seen once. Sequences were obtained from PBMCs. The receptors shown here come from a human donor in good health (CMV status not recorded). Some clones in this sample may be carry-over from other donors' samples. CDR3s include the opening cysteine and the closing phenylalanine or tryptophan. A D gene is named only where the DNA matches it firmly. Size is stated for part of the rows, as once, few or many counts, or as a class when the clone is expanded.

V gene: TRBV12-3/TRBV12-4; clone size: NA; D gene: NA; J gene: TRBJ2-1; CDR3 DNA: TGTGCCAGCAGTTTAAAGGTAGCCGGCAATGAGCAGTTCTTC; CDR3 protein: CASSLKVAGNEQFF
V gene: TRBV12-3/TRBV12-4; clone size: many; D gene: NA; J gene: TRBJ2-2; CDR3 DNA: TGTGCCAGCAGTTTTTGGCGGATAGGCACCGGGGAGCTGTTTTTT; CDR3 protein: CASSFWRIGTGELFF
V gene: TRBV28; clone size: NA; D gene: TRBD2; J gene: TRBJ2-1; CDR3 DNA: TGTGCCAGCAGTCACTCCAAACTAGCGGCCTTCTACAATGAGCAGTTCTTC; CDR3 protein: CASSHSKLAAFYNEQFF
V gene: TRBV19; clone size: NA; D gene: TRBD1; J gene: TRBJ2-7; CDR3 DNA: TGTGCCAGTAGTATCCCGAGGACAGGGGGACCGATGTCCTACGAGCAGTACTTC; CDR3 protein: CASSIPRTGGPMSYEQYF
V gene: TRBV7-3; clone size: many; D gene: TRBD2; J gene: TRBJ2-1; CDR3 DNA: TGTGCCAGCAGCCCCGGGACTACACACAATGAGCAGTTCTTC; CDR3 protein: CASSPGTTHNEQFF
V gene: TRBV7-8; clone size: NA; D gene: NA; J gene: TRBJ1-1; CDR3 DNA: TGTGCCAGCAGCTCCCAAATTGTCAACACTGAAGCTTTCTTT; CDR3 protein: CASSSQIVNTEAFF
V gene: TRBV7-6; clone size: few; D gene: NA; J gene: TRBJ2-1; CDR3 DNA: TGTGCCAGCAGCTTAGTCGAGGCGGACTCCTACAATGAGCAGTTCTTC; CDR3 protein: CASSLVEADSYNEQFF
V gene: TRBV7-2; clone size: many; D gene: TRBD2; J gene: TRBJ2-5; CDR3 DNA: TGTGCCAGCAGCTTCGGGGCGGGGACTAGCATTGAGACCCAGTACTTC; CDR3 protein: CASSFGAGTSIETQYF
V gene: TRBV7-9; clone size: NA; D gene: NA; J gene: TRBJ1-2; CDR3 DNA: TGTGCCAGCAGCTTCGGGAGGCTAAACTATGGCTACACCTTC; CDR3 protein: CASSFGRLNYGYTF
V gene: TRBV5-4; clone size: NA; D gene: NA; J gene: TRBJ2-1; CDR3 DNA: TGTGCCAGCAGCTTAGAGGGGGTAAGGGGTTTGGAGCAGTTCTTC; CDR3 protein: CASSLEGVRGLEQFF
V gene: TRBV6-1; clone size: NA; D gene: NA; J gene: TRBJ1-5; CDR3 DNA: TGTGCCAGCAACCCGACAGGTAGCAATCAGCCCAAGCCTTTT; CDR3 protein: CASNPTGSNQPKPF